This TCR beta chain was observed in a study of technical replicates of blood from a handful of donors. The assay was immunoSEQ multiplex PCR, and TCRdb's table has in-frame clones only and misses some. The sample includes tens of thousands of clones, approximately 94% of them seen just once. Only one count was recorded for this clone. This CDR3 contains 16 residues. From germline, CDR1 is SGHDN and CDR2 FVKESK. Trimming took off 1 base at V and 0 bases at J, with 11 bases between the two ends. The chain is built from TRBV14 and TRBJ2-3; D call uncertain. The clonotype comes from a human donor in good health. The sequencing sample was made of T cells isolated from PBMCs. This CDR3 reads CASSQARASSTDTQYF. The CDR3 nucleotides are TGTGCCAGCAGCCAAGCACGAGCATCAAGCACAGATACGCAGTATTTT.